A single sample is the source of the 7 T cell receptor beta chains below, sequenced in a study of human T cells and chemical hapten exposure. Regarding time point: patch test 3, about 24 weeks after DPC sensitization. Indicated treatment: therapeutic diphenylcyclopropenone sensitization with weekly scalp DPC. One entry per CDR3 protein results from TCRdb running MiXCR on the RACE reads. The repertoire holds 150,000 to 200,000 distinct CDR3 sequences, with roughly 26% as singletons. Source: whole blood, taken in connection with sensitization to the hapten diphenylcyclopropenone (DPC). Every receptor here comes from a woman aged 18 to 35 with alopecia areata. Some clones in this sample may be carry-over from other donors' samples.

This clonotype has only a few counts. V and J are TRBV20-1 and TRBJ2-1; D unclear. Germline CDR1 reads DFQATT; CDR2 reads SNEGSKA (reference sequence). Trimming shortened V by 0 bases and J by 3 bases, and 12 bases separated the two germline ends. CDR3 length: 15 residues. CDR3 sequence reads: CSARDSFDFYNEQFF. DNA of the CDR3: TGCAGTGCTAGAGATAGTTTTGACTTCTACAATGAGCAGTTCTTC.

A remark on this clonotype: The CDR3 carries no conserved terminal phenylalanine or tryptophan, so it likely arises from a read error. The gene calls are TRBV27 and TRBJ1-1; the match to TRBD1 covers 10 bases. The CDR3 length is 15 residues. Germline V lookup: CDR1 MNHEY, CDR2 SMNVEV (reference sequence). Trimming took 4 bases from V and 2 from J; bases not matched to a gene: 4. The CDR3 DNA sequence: TGTGCCAGCAGTTACGGACAGGGGGGTAACACTGAAGCTTTCCTT. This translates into CASSYGQGGNTEAFL.

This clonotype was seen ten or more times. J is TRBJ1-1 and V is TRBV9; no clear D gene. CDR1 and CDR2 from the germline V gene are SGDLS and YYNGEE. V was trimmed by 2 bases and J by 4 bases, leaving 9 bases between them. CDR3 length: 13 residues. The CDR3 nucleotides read TGTGCCAGCAGCGTCGAAGGTGGCACTGAAGCTTTCTTT. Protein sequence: CASSVEGGTEAFF.

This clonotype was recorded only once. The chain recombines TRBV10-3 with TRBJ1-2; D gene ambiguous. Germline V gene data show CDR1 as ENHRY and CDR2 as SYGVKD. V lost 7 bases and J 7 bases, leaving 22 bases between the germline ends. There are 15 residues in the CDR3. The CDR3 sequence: CAITVNPKGGFGYTF. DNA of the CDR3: TGTGCCATCACCGTTAACCCCAAGGGCGGTTTTGGCTACACCTTC.

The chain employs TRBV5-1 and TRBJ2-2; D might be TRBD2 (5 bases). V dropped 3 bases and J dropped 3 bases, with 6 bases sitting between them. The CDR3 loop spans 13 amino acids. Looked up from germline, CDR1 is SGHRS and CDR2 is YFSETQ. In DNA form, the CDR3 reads TGCGCCAGCAGCTCCGGGGACACCGGGGAGCTGTTTTTT. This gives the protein CASSSGDTGELFF.

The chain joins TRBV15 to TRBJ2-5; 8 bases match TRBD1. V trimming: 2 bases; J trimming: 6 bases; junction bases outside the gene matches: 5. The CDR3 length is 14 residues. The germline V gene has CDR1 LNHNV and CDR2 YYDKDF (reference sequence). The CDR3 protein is CATSRPGGAKTQYF. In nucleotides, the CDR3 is TGTGCCACCAGCAGACCAGGGGGCGCGAAGACCCAGTACTTC. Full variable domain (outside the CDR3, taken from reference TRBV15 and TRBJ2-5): DAMVIQNPRYQVTQFGKPVTLSCSQTLNHNVMYWYQQKSSQAPKLLFHYYDKDFNNEADTPDNFQSRRPNTSFCFLDIRSPGLGDTAMYLCATSRPGGAKTQYFGPGTRLLVL.

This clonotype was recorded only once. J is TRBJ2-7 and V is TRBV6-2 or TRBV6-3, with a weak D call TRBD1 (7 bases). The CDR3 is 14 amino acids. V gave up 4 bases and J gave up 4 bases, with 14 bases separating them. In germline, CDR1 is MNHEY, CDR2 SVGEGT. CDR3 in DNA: TGTGCCAGCAGTTGGCGGGACAGACCGTACGAGCAGTACTTC. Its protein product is CASSWRDRPYEQYF.